Below, one T cell receptor (beta chain) is given with its context. This record comes from a study of blood T cell repertoires in COVID-19. Study-wide background: The origin of the acute and convalescent COVID-19 samples was the United States, Italy and Spain.

TCRdb keeps only in-frame clones here, not all; method: immunoSEQ multiplex PCR. The sample holds under 250,000 clones, less than 90% seen once. The germline V gene encodes CDR1 SNHLY and CDR2 FYNNEI. This CDR3 has 18 residues. Losses at the gene ends were 6 bases for V and 5 bases for J; bases not matched to a gene: 18. The sample was peripheral blood. This receptor was taken from a middle-aged woman who had recovered from COVID-19. The genes are TRBV2 and TRBJ2-3; 9 bases align to TRBD2. Written as DNA, the CDR3 is TGTGCCAGCAGCGACCCCCGTGGGGAGCGGGGGGCGGGAGATACGCAGTATTTT. It yields the protein CASSDPRGERGAGDTQYF.